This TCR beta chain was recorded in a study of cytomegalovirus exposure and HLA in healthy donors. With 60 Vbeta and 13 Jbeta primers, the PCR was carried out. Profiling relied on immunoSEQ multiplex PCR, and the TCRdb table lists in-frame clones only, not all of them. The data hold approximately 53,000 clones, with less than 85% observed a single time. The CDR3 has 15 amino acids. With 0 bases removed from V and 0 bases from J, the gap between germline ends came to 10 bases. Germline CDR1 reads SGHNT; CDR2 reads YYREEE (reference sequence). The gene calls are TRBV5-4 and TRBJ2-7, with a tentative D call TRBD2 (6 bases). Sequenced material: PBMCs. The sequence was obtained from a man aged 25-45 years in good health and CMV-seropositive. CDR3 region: CASSLAGEVSYEQYF. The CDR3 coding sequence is TGTGCCAGCAGCTTGGCGGGGGAGGTCTCCTACGAGCAGTACTTC.